The present T cell receptor (beta chain) was sequenced within a study of blood T cell repertoires in COVID-19. Study as a whole: COVID-19 samples, acute and convalescent, were from the United States, Italy and Spain. Sample material is recorded as cDNA or gDNA derived from T cells, B-cell-depleted T cells, or PBMCs.

Methods used by the authors: By means of reference gene primer amplification, nucleated cell counts were estimated. The protocol was immunoSEQ multiplex PCR, while the TCRdb copy is restricted to in-frame clones and leaves out a portion. The V and J calls and clone size come from that table; D and trimming were worked out from the DNA. Of 60,000 to 75,000 clones in the sample, more than 75% were seen once. J lost 4 bases, V lost 4 bases, and 10 bases had no gene match. This CDR3 region has 16 residues. The sequencing input was peripheral blood. This receptor was identified in a human donor in a cohort sampled during active COVID-19. V gene TRBV23-1 combines with J gene TRBJ2-1, with 7 bases lining up with TRBD1. TRBV23-1 is given ORF status, its function remaining uncertain. In nucleotides, the CDR3 is TGCGCCAGCAGTCGGCGGCTACAGGGGATATACAATGAGCAGTTCTTC. Translated: CASSRRLQGIYNEQFF.